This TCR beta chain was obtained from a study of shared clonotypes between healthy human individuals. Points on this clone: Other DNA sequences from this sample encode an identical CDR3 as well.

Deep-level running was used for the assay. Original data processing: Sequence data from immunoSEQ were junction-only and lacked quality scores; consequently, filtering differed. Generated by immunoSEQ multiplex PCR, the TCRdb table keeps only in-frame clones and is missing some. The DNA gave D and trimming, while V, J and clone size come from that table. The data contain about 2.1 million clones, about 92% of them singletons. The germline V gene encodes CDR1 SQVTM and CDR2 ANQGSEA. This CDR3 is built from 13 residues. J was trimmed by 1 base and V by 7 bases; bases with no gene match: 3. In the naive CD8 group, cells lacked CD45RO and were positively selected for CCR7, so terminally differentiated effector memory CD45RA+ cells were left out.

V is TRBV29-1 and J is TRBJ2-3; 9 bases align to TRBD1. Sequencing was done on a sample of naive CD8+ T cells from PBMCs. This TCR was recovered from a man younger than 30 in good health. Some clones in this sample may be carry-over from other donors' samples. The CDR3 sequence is CSARTGGTDTQYF. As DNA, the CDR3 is TGCAGCGCCCGGACAGGGGGCACAGATACGCAGTATTTT.